The next 13 T cell receptor beta chains were all read from a single sample in a study of T-cell reconstitution after alpha-beta-depleted transplantation in children. Preparing the TCRbeta library involved the use of unique molecular identifiers. TCRdb reprocessed the PCR reads via MiXCR and lists one record per CDR3 protein. The top ten clones hold more than 2% of a sample with approximately 230,000 distinct CDR3 sequences, about 25% of them seen once. The sample was PBMCs, taken before TCRalphabeta/CD19-depleted stem cell transplant. The receptors derive from a girl aged 2 to 10 with Fanconi anemia, due to receive a stem cell transplant.

This clonotype has ten or more counts. Its ends do not fully match the called genes, so a read error is possible. The chain combines TRBV5-1 with TRBJ2-3; D uncertain. The CDR3 is 12 residues long. Looked up from germline, CDR1 is SGHRS and CDR2 is YFSETQ. The CDR3 spells CASSLPTDTQYF. CDR3 coding DNA: TGTGCCAGCAGCTTACCCACGGATACGCAGTATTTT.

In this sample, this clonotype turned up many times. The chain couples TRBV24-1 to TRBJ2-1, with D unclear. The CDR3 spans 16 residues. Germline V lookup: CDR1 KGHDR, CDR2 SFDVKD. V was shortened by 1 base and J by 5 bases, with 14 bases between the two germline ends. The CDR3 loop is CATSDFRGSHHNEQFF. DNA of the CDR3: TGTGCCACCAGTGATTTCCGCGGATCGCACCACAATGAGCAGTTCTTC.

V usage is TRBV2 and J usage is TRBJ1-1; maybe TRBD1 (5 bases). V lost 5 bases to trimming and J lost 0 bases, with 22 bases between them. The CDR3 covers 18 residues. Germline V gene sequence: CDR1 SNHLY, CDR2 FYNNEI. CDR3 coding DNA: TGTGCCAGCAGTTTCCTTTTCGGGAGAGTGGGGCTGAACACTGAAGCTTTCTTT. This gives the protein CASSFLFGRVGLNTEAFF. The variable domain in full, completed from reference TRBV2 and TRBJ1-1, reads EPEVTQTPSHQVTQMGQEVILRCVPISNHLYFYWYRQILGQKVEFLVSFYNNEISEKSEIFDDQFSVERPDGSNFTLKIRSTKLEDSAMYFCASSFLFGRVGLNTEAFFGQGTRLTVV.

This clonotype was recorded a few times. The CDR3 nucleotides are TGCAGCGTTTATACCATCGGGAACACTGAAGCTTTCTTT. Protein sequence: CSVYTIGNTEAFF. The rearrangement uses TRBV29-1 and TRBJ1-1; D is undetermined. The CDR3 is 13 residues long. Trimming shortened V by 5 bases and J by 1 base, and 11 bases separated the two germline ends. Germline-derived CDR1 and CDR2 are SQVTM and ANQGSEA.

This clonotype was seen a few times. The chain couples TRBV12-3 or TRBV12-4 to TRBJ2-1; TRBD2 agrees at 7 bases. J gave up 13 bases and V 4 bases, and 10 bases lay outside the gene matches. This CDR3 spans 13 amino acids. As DNA, the CDR3 is TGTGCCAGCAGTTCCGCCCCCGGACTAGTTCAGTTCTTC. Protein: CASSSAPGLVQFF.

This clonotype occurred many times. The chain uses TRBV7-2 and TRBJ2-7; TRBD2 agrees at 7 bases. The germline V gene has CDR1 SGHTA and CDR2 FQGNSA. V lost 5 bases and J lost 3; bases outside the gene matches: 7. The CDR3 sequence is 14 residues long. CDR3 sequence reads: CASSLLRDYYEQYF. The DNA for the CDR3 is TGTGCCAGCAGCCTTCTCCGGGACTACTACGAGCAGTACTTC. The variable domain in full, with the rest retrieved from reference TRBV7-2 and TRBJ2-7, is GAGVSQSPSNKVTEKGKDVELRCDPISGHTALYWYRQSLGQGLEFLIYFQGNSAPDKSGLPSDRFSAERTGGSVSTLTIQRTQQEDSAVYLCASSLLRDYYEQYFGPGTRLTVT.

This clonotype was counted at least ten times. The chain links TRBV20-1 to TRBJ2-5; TRBD1 agrees at 9 bases. In germline, CDR1 is DFQATT, CDR2 SNEGSKA (reference sequence). The CDR3 runs 17 residues. V lost 6 bases, J lost 1 base, and 15 bases stayed unmatched. The CDR3 here is CSASPGTGPTLQETQYF. Here the CDR3 DNA reads TGCAGTGCAAGTCCCGGGACAGGGCCGACTCTCCAAGAGACCCAGTACTTC.

This clonotype was counted many times. The V call is TRBV5-1, the J call TRBJ1-4, with unresolved D. V gave up 0 bases and J gave up 4 bases, with 7 bases separating them. This CDR3 has 14 amino acids. Germline-derived CDR1 and CDR2 are SGHRS and YFSETQ. The DNA for the CDR3 is TGCGCCAGCAGCTTGGAACGGTTTAATGAAAAACTGTTTTTT. Residues: CASSLERFNEKLFF.

The V and J genes are TRBV20-1 and TRBJ2-5, with D tentatively TRBD2 (5 bases). CDR1 is DFQATT, CDR2 SNEGSKA, per germline (reference sequence). Trimming left V 6 bases short and J 5 bases short, with 19 bases between. The CDR3 spans 14 residues. The DNA for the CDR3 is TGCAGTGCCGCCAGGCCGGGAAGGGATGAGACCCAGTACTTC. This gives the protein CSAARPGRDETQYF.

This clonotype was counted at least ten times. This chain links TRBV7-2 with TRBJ1-1; 7 bases align to TRBD1. CDR1 is SGHTA, CDR2 FQGNSA, per germline. J lost 2 bases, V lost 6 bases, and 9 bases had no gene match. This CDR3 has 15 amino acids. The CDR3 sequence is CASRSDGQANTEAFF. CDR3 nucleotide sequence: TGTGCCAGCAGGTCCGACGGACAGGCTAACACTGAAGCTTTCTTT.

The chain couples TRBV20-1 to TRBJ1-1, with D perhaps TRBD1 (5 bases). Germline loops: CDR1 DFQATT, CDR2 SNEGSKA (reference sequence). Trimming left V 4 bases short and J 1 base short, with 10 bases between. The length of the CDR3 is 13 residues. CDR3 nucleotides: TGCAGTGCTACAGGGAGGCCGAACACTGAAGCTTTCTTT. Protein product: CSATGRPNTEAFF.

This clonotype was recorded many times. The V gene is TRBV29-1, the J gene TRBJ2-1; D is possibly TRBD1 or TRBD2 (5 bases each). Germline V gives CDR1 SQVTM, CDR2 ANQGSEA. CDR3 length: 14 residues. V lost 3 bases and J lost 6, with 15 bases in between. The DNA of the CDR3 is TGCAGCGTTGACCGGGACGGGTTAGGCAATGAGCAGTTCTTC. Protein product: CSVDRDGLGNEQFF.

The chain joins TRBV6-2 or TRBV6-3 to TRBJ2-7, with TRBD2 matching over 9 bases. V shed 5 bases and J 0 bases; nucleotides not matched to a gene: 11. The CDR3 length is 17 residues. The germline V gene encodes CDR1 MNHEY and CDR2 SVGEGT. The CDR3 sequence: CASSHRRDSGSSYEQYF. The CDR3 DNA is TGTGCCAGCAGTCACCGGAGGGATAGCGGGAGCTCCTACGAGCAGTACTTC.